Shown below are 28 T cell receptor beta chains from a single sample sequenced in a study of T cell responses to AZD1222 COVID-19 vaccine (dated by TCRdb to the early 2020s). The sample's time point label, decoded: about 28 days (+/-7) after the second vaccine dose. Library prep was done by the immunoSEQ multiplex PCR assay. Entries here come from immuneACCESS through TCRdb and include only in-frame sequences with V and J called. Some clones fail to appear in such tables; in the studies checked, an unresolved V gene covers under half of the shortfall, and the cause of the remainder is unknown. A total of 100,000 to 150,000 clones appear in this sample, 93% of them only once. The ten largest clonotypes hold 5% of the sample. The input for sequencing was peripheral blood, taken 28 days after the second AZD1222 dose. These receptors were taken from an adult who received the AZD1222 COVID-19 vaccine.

CDR3 region: CASSYSMTGAGNTIYF. DNA for the CDR3: TGTGCCAGCAGTTACTCGATGACAGGGGCTGGAAACACCATATATTTT. The chain is built from TRBV6-5 and TRBJ1-3, with TRBD1 matching over 8 bases. After removal of 0 bases from V and 2 bases from J, the junction contained 3 bases not matched to a gene. The germline V gene encodes CDR1 MNHEY and CDR2 SVGAGI. The CDR3 contains 16 residues.

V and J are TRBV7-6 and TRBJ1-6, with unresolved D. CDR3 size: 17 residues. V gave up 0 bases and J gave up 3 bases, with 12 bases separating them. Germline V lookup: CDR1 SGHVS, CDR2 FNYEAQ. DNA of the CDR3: TGTGCCAGCAGCTTAGCCCTAGGACCGAGCTATAATTCACCCCTCCACTTT. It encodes CASSLALGPSYNSPLHF.

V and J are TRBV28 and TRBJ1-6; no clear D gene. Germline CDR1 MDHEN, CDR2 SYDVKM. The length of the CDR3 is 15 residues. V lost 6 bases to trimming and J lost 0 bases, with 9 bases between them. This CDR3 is CASRPTSSYNSPLHF. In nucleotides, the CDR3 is TGTGCCAGCAGGCCGACGAGCTCCTATAATTCACCCCTCCACTTT. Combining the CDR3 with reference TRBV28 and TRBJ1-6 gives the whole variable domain DVKVTQSSRYLVKRTGEKVFLECVQDMDHENMFWYRQDPGLGLRLIYFSYDVKMKEKGDIPEGYSVSREKKERFSLILESASTNQTSMYLCASRPTSSYNSPLHFGNGTRLTVT.

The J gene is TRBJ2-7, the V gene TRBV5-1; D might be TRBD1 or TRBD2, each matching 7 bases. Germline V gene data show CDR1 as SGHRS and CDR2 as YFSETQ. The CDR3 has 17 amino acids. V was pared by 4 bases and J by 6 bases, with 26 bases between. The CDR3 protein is CASSPPEVGRGRFEQYF. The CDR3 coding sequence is TGCGCCAGCAGCCCGCCCGAGGTGGGGAGGGGGCGATTCGAGCAGTACTTC.

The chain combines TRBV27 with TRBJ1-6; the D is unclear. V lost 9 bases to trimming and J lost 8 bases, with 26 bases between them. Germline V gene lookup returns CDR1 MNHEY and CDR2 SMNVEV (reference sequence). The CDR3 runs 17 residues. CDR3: CARPKVPGGWIYSPLHF. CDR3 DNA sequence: TGTGCCAGGCCTAAGGTCCCTGGCGGGTGGATTTATTCACCCCTCCACTTT.

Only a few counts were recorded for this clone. This CDR3 reads CASSLSGIIEAFF. CDR3 nucleotide sequence: TGTGCCAGCAGCTTATCGGGGATTATTGAAGCTTTCTTT. The chain employs TRBV7-2 and TRBJ1-1; D unclear. The CDR3 consists of 13 residues. V was cut by 2 bases and J by 7 bases, with 11 bases left in between. Germline assignment: CDR1 SGHTA and CDR2 FQGNSA.

CDR3 protein: CSASSGRATEAFF. As DNA, the CDR3 is TGCAGTGCTAGTTCAGGGAGGGCCACTGAAGCTTTCTTT. The chain employs TRBV20-1 and TRBJ1-1, with D possibly matching TRBD1 (5 bases). Trimming took 3 bases from V and 4 from J, leaving 12 bases between them. The CDR3 spans 13 residues. Germline CDR1 DFQATT, CDR2 SNEGSKA (reference sequence).

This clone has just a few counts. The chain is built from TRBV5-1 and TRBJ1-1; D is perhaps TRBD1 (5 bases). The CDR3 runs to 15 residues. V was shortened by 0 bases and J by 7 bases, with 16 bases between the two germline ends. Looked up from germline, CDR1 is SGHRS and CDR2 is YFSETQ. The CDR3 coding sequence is TGCGCCAGCAGCTTGGGCGGAGGTGGGGGAGATGAAGCTTTCTTT. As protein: CASSLGGGGGDEAFF.

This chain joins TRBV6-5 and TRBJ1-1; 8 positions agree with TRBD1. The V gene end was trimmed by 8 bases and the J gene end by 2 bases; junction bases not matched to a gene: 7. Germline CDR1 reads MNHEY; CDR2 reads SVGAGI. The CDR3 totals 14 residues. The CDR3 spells CASPDRGLNTEAFF. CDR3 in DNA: TGTGCCAGCCCTGACAGGGGTCTAAACACTGAAGCTTTCTTT.

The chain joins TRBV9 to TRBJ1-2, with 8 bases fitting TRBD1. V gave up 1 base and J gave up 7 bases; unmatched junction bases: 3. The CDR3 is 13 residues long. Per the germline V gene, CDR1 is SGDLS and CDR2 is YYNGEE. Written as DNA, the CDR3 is TGTGCCAGCAGCGTAACAGGGGGGGCTGGCTACACCTTC. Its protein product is CASSVTGGAGYTF.

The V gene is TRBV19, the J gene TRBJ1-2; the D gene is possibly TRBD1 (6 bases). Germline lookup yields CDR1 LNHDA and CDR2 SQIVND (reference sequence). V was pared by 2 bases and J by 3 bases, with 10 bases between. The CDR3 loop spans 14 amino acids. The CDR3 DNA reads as TGTGCCAGTAGTATATTTGGGGGCGACTATGGCTACACCTTC. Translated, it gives CASSIFGGDYGYTF.

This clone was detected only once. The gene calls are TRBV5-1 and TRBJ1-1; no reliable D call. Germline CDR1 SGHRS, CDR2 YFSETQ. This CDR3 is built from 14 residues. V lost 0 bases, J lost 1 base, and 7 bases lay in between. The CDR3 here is CASSLVPGNTEAFF. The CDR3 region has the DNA TGCGCCAGCAGCTTGGTGCCAGGGAACACTGAAGCTTTCTTT.

CDR3 nucleotides: TGTGCCAGCAGTCCGGGACTAGCCCACTACAATGAGCAGTTCTTC. This encodes CASSPGLAHYNEQFF. V is TRBV6-2 or TRBV6-3 and J is TRBJ2-1, with TRBD2 matching 9 bases. This CDR3 spans 15 amino acids. Germline V CDR1 and CDR2: MNHEY, SVGEGT. The J segment lost 3 bases and the V segment lost 5 bases, leaving 5 bases of the junction unmatched.

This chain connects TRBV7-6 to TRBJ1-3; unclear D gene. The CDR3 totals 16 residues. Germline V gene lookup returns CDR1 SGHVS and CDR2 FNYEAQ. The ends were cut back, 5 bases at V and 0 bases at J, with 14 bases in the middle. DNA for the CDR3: TGTGCCAGCAGCCCAAATACATTGATCTCTGGAAACACCATATATTTT. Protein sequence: CASSPNTLISGNTIYF.

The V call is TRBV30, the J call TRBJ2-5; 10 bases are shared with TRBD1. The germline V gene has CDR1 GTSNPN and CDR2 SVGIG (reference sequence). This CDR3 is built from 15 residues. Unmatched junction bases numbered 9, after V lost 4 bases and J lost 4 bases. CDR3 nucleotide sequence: TGTGCCTGGATGGGGGGACAGGGGAAGGGAGAGACCCAGTACTTC. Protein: CAWMGGQGKGETQYF.

This CDR3 reads CASSLRTTNNEQFF. The CDR3 coding sequence is TGTGCCAGCAGTCTCCGGACTACCAACAATGAGCAGTTCTTC. The J gene is TRBJ2-1, the V gene TRBV6-2 or TRBV6-3, with D tentatively TRBD2 (6 bases). CDR1 MNHEY and CDR2 SVGEGT come from the germline V gene. V was cut by 5 bases and J by 5 bases, with 13 bases left in between. This CDR3 contains 14 residues.

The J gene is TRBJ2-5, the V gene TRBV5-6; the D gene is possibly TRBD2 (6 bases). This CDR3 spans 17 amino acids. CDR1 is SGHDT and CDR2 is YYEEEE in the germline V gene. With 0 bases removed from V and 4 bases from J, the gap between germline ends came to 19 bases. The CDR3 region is CASSLAVAGWDGETQYF. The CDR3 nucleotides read TGTGCCAGCAGCTTGGCGGTCGCGGGGTGGGATGGAGAGACCCAGTACTTC. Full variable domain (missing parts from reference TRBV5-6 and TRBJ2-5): DAGVTQSPTHLIKTRGQQVTLRCSPKSGHDTVSWYQQALGQGPQFIFQYYEEEERQRGNFPDRFSGHQFPNYSSELNVNALLLGDSALYLCASSLAVAGWDGETQYFGPGTRLLVL.

For the CDR3, the DNA is TGTGCCACCAGTGAACAAGCCGGGACAGGATCTCTATATAGCAATCAGCCCCAGCATTTT. It translates to CATSEQAGTGSLYSNQPQHF. The chain links TRBV24-1 to TRBJ1-5, with 8 bases identical to TRBD1. The CDR3 consists of 20 residues. Germline lookup yields CDR1 KGHDR and CDR2 SFDVKD. V lost 4 bases, J lost 0 bases, and 16 bases stayed unmatched.

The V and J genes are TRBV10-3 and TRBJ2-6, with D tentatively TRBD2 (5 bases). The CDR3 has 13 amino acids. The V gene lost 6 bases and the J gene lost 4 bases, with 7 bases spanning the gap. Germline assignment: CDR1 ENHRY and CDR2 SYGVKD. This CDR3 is CAIRREGANVLTF. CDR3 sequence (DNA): TGTGCCATCAGGAGGGAGGGGGCCAACGTCCTGACTTTC.

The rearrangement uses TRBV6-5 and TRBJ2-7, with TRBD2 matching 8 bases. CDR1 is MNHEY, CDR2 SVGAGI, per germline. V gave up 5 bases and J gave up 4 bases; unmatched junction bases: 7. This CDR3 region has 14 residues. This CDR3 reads CASSRIAGSYEQYF. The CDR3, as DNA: TGTGCCAGCAGTCGTATAGCGGGGTCTTACGAGCAGTACTTC.

In nucleotides, the CDR3 is TGTGCCAGCAGCCCCCTCCTCGGAAACACTGAAGCTTTCTTT. Protein product: CASSPLLGNTEAFF. The chain has TRBV9 and TRBJ1-1; D uncertain. V was pared by 4 bases and J by 2 bases, with 12 bases between. The CDR3 is 14 residues long. Germline-derived CDR1 and CDR2 are SGDLS and YYNGEE.

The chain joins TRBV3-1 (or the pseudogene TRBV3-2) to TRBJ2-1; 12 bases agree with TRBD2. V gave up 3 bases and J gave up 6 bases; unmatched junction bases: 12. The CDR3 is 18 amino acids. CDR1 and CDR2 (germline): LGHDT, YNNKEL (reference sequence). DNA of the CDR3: TGTGCCAGCAGCCATTCTCCGCCGGGACTAGCGGGCATCAATGAGCAGTTCTTC. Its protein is CASSHSPPGLAGINEQFF.

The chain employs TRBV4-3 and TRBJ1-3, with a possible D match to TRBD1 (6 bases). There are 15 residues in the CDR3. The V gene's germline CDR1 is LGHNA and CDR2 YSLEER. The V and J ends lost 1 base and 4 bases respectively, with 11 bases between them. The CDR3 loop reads CASSQGGRGGNTIYF. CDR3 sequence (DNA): TGCGCCAGCAGCCAAGGGGGCAGGGGAGGAAACACCATATATTTT.

In DNA form, the CDR3 reads TGTGCCAGCAGCGACCGCTCCTACAATGAGCAGTTCTTC. Translated: CASSDRSYNEQFF. The V call is TRBV9, the J call TRBJ2-1; D gene unclear. The CDR3 extends over 13 amino acids. The V end was cut by 3 bases, the J end by 0 bases, with 4 bases between. CDR1 is SGDLS, CDR2 YYNGEE, per germline.

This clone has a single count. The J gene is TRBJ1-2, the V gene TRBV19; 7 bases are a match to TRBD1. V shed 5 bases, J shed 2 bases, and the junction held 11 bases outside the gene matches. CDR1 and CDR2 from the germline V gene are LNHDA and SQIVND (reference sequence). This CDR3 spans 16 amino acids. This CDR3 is CASSPIDRDRNYGYTF. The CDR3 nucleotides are TGTGCCAGTAGTCCCATAGATCGGGACAGAAACTATGGCTACACCTTC. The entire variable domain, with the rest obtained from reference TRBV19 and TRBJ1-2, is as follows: DGGITQSPKYLFRKEGQNVTLSCEQNLNHDAMYWYRQDPGQGLRLIYYSQIVNDFQKGDIAEGYSVSREKKESFPLTVTSAQKNPTAFYLCASSPIDRDRNYGYTFGSGTRLTVV.

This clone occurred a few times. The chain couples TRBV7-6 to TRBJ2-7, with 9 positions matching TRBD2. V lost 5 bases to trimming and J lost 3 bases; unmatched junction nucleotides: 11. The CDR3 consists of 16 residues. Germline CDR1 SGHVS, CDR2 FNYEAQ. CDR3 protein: CASSLSPAGGSYEQYF. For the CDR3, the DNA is TGTGCCAGCAGCCTAAGCCCAGCGGGAGGTAGCTACGAGCAGTACTTC.

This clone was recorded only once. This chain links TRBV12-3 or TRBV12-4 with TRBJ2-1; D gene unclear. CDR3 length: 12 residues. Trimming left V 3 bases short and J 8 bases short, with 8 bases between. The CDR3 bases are TGTGCCAGCAGTTTCGGGTTCCATGAGCAGTTCTTC. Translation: CASSFGFHEQFF.

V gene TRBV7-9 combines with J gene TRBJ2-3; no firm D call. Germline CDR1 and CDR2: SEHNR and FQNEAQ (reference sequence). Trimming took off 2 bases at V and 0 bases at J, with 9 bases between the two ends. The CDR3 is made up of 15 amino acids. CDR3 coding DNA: TGTGCCAGCAGCTTATTTGGACCCAGCACAGATACGCAGTATTTT. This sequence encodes CASSLFGPSTDTQYF. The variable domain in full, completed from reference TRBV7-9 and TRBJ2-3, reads DTGVSQNPRHKITKRGQNVTFRCDPISEHNRLYWYRQTLGQGPEFLTYFQNEAQLEKSRLLSDRFSAERPKGSFSTLEIQRTEQGDSAMYLCASSLFGPSTDTQYFGPGTRLTVL.